A single sample gave rise to the 27 T cell receptor beta chains below, sequenced in a study of regulatory and conventional T cells in RAG deficiency. Profiling relied on immunoSEQ multiplex PCR, and the TCRdb table lists in-frame clones only, not all of them. The sample gives 6,000 to 8,000 clones, roughly four fifths of which show up once; roughly 13% is in the top ten. This same sample was also part of a study on regulatory T cells. That work contributes: Amplification used 52 TRBV primers and 13 TRBJ primers.

Material for sequencing was CD8+ T cells sorted from blood. The receptor source for this set is a human donor in good health.

This clone was found once. V is TRBV5-4 and J is TRBJ1-1; D may be TRBD1 (5 bases). CDR3 size: 14 residues. Germline CDR1 reads SGHNT; CDR2 reads YYREEE (reference sequence). The germline V and J ends were trimmed by 4 bases and 10 bases, with 20 bases remaining between them. The CDR3 sequence is CASSPRNQGERAFF. The CDR3 bases are TGTGCCAGCAGCCCCCGTAACCAGGGAGAGAGAGCTTTCTTT.

The rearrangement links TRBV9 to TRBJ2-7, with a weak D call TRBD1 (6 bases). Germline loops: CDR1 SGDLS, CDR2 YYNGEE. This CDR3 comprises 14 residues. Trimming left V 3 bases short and J 6 bases short, with 16 bases between. DNA of the CDR3: TGTGCCAGCAGCGCCGGGACGGGGACAACCGAGCAGTACTTC. Translated, it gives CASSAGTGTTEQYF.

This clone has only a few counts. The chain couples TRBV4-2 to TRBJ2-7, with unresolved D. The CDR3 has 12 residues. V was cut by 1 base and J by 1 base, with 2 bases left in between. Germline CDR1 and CDR2: LGHNA and YNFKEQ. The CDR3 DNA sequence: TGTGCCAGCAGCCAAGGGTCCTACGAGCAGTACTTC. Its protein is CASSQGSYEQYF.

V and J are TRBV19 and TRBJ2-7; D might be TRBD2 (6 bases). The CDR3 sequence is 14 residues long. Trimming left V 3 bases short and J 6 bases short, with 15 bases between. In germline, CDR1 is LNHDA, CDR2 SQIVND (reference sequence). CDR3 loop: CASSMGGPGSEQYF. The CDR3 DNA follows: TGTGCCAGTAGTATGGGAGGACCTGGGTCCGAGCAGTACTTC.

The CDR3 sequence: CASSPWGESPLHF. The CDR3 nucleotides read TGTGCCAGCAGCCCTTGGGGGGAGTCACCCCTCCACTTT. The chain uses TRBV6-6 and TRBJ1-6; a possible D gene is TRBD1 (5 bases). The CDR3 sequence is 13 residues long. Trimming removed 6 bases from V and 10 bases from J, with 13 bases in between. Looked up from germline, CDR1 is MNHNY and CDR2 is SVGAGI (reference sequence).

V is TRBV7-2 and J is TRBJ2-7, with 7 bases that match TRBD1. With 4 bases clipped from V and 0 bases from J, the junction kept 6 bases outside the gene matches. The CDR3 is 15 residues long. Germline V gene lookup returns CDR1 SGHTA and CDR2 FQGNSA. The CDR3 is CASSSGQLSSYEQYF. DNA of the CDR3: TGTGCCAGCAGCTCGGGACAGCTAAGCTCCTACGAGCAGTACTTC.

CDR3 amino acids: CASSQEGVVSSTDTQYF. The CDR3 coding sequence is TGTGCCAGCAGCCAAGAGGGGGTAGTATCTAGCACAGATACGCAGTATTTT. The chain is built from TRBV4-2 and TRBJ2-3; tentatively, D is TRBD1 or TRBD2 (5 bases each). Germline-derived CDR1 and CDR2 are LGHNA and YNFKEQ. Trimming took off 0 bases at V and 0 bases at J, with 13 bases between the two ends. CDR3 length: 17 residues.

The gene calls are TRBV19 and TRBJ2-1, with D possibly being TRBD2 (6 bases). The CDR3 runs 15 residues. V was pared by 11 bases and J by 3 bases, with 20 bases between. Germline V gene data show CDR1 as LNHDA and CDR2 as SQIVND (reference sequence). The CDR3 protein is CASPCMIADYNEQFF. The CDR3 bases are TGTGCCTCCCCGTGTATGATAGCGGACTACAATGAGCAGTTCTTC.

The chain has TRBV9 and TRBJ1-1, with 9 positions matching TRBD1. Germline CDR1 SGDLS, CDR2 YYNGEE. This CDR3 spans 14 amino acids. The V and J ends lost 1 base and 6 bases, in that order; junction bases with no gene match: 4. The CDR3 loop is CASSVTGGGSEAFF. CDR3 bases: TGTGCCAGCAGCGTAACAGGGGGCGGCTCTGAAGCTTTCTTT.

The rearrangement links TRBV6-1 to TRBJ1-2; D ambiguous. V gave up 4 bases and J gave up 8 bases, with 5 bases separating them. The germline V gene has CDR1 MNHNS and CDR2 SASEGT. The CDR3 spans 10 residues. The CDR3 DNA sequence: TGTGCCAGCAGTGGTCTCGGCTACACCTTC. Translated, it gives CASSGLGYTF.

V and J are TRBV6-4 and TRBJ2-1, with 16 bases matching TRBD2. Germline assignment: CDR1 MRHNA and CDR2 SNTAGT. The CDR3 is 17 residues long. J lost 13 bases, V lost 0 bases, and 9 bases had no gene match. CDR3 DNA: TGTGCCAGCAGTGACTCCGGGACTAGCGGGGGGGCCGATCGCCAGTTCTTC. Amino acids: CASSDSGTSGGADRQFF.

The sample holds a few counts of this clone. The chain combines TRBV6-1 with TRBJ2-3; 14 nucleotides align to TRBD2. Germline V gene data show CDR1 as MNHNS and CDR2 as SASEGT. Trimming took 4 bases from V and 4 from J; bases not matched to a gene: 1. CDR3 length: 15 residues. The DNA of the CDR3 is TGTGCCAGCAGTGGACTAGCGGGGGGGCCAGATACGCAGTATTTT. Translating it yields CASSGLAGGPDTQYF.

The chain has TRBV28 and TRBJ1-2, with TRBD1 matching 11 bases. Germline V gene lookup returns CDR1 MDHEN and CDR2 SYDVKM. Trimming cost V 3 bases and J 7 bases; bases outside gene matches: 4. This CDR3 contains 14 residues. DNA of the CDR3: TGTGCCAGCAGTTTCACCGGGACAGGGGGTGGCTACACCTTC. Translated: CASSFTGTGGGYTF.

The rearrangement uses TRBV29-1 and TRBJ2-2; tentative D call: TRBD1 (6 bases). Trimming pared 7 bases from V and 3 bases from J, leaving 12 bases between. The CDR3 is 13 residues long. CDR1 SQVTM and CDR2 ANQGSEA come from the germline V gene. The CDR3 here is CSANRVDTGELFF. The CDR3 DNA reads as TGCAGCGCAAACAGGGTTGACACCGGGGAGCTGTTTTTT.

Concerning this clone itself: A read error may be the cause here, since a much bigger clone is one base away. The chain has TRBV4-1 and TRBJ2-3; 15 bases fit TRBD2. The germline V gene has CDR1 MGHRA and CDR2 YSYEKL. The V gene end was trimmed by 3 bases and the J gene end by 2 bases; junction bases not matched to a gene: 9. This CDR3 is 19 amino acids long. Written as DNA, the CDR3 is TGCGCCAGCAGCCAGTACCCGGGACTAGCGGGGGGATCCACAGATACGCAGTATTTT. Translated: CASSQYPGLAGGSTDTQYF.

The CDR3: CSVEDSGQAFF. CDR3 nucleotide sequence: TGCAGCGTTGAAGATTCGGGGCAAGCTTTCTTT. The rearrangement links TRBV29-1 to TRBJ1-1, with D possibly being TRBD1 (5 bases). CDR1 and CDR2 (germline): SQVTM, ANQGSEA. V shed 0 bases and J shed 9 bases, with 8 bases lying between them. The CDR3 has 11 residues.

The genes are TRBV5-1 and TRBJ2-7; D assignment may be TRBD1 or TRBD2 (6 bases each). Germline CDR1 and CDR2: SGHRS and YFSETQ. This CDR3 comprises 14 residues. The V end lost 4 bases, the J end lost 0 bases, and 11 bases lay between the germline ends. The CDR3 nucleotides are TGCGCCAGCAGCCCGGGGGACAACTCCTACGAGCAGTACTTC. Translating it yields CASSPGDNSYEQYF. The whole variable domain, remainder taken from reference TRBV5-1 and TRBJ2-7, is KAGVTQTPRYLIKTRGQQVTLSCSPISGHRSVSWYQQTPGQGLQFLFEYFSETQRNKGNFPGRFSGRQFSNSRSEMNVSTLELGDSALYLCASSPGDNSYEQYFGPGTRLTVT.

This clone was recorded once. The gene calls are TRBV28 and TRBJ2-5; D gene uncertain. This CDR3 has 15 residues. Germline CDR1 is MDHEN and CDR2 is SYDVKM. V dropped 2 bases and J dropped 2 bases, with 12 bases sitting between them. This CDR3 reads CASSLPQSRQETQYF. DNA for the CDR3: TGTGCCAGCAGTTTACCCCAAAGTCGGCAAGAGACCCAGTACTTC.

This chain links TRBV28 with TRBJ1-6; 9 bases agree with TRBD1. The CDR3 spans 15 residues. CDR1 and CDR2 (germline): MDHEN, SYDVKM. V gave up 3 bases and J gave up 9 bases; unmatched junction bases: 6. CDR3 sequence (DNA): TGTGCCAGCAGTTTGATAACAGGGGGCGTTTCACCCCTCCACTTT. The encoded protein is CASSLITGGVSPLHF. Complete variable domain (other parts from reference TRBV28 and TRBJ1-6): DVKVTQSSRYLVKRTGEKVFLECVQDMDHENMFWYRQDPGLGLRLIYFSYDVKMKEKGDIPEGYSVSREKKERFSLILESASTNQTSMYLCASSLITGGVSPLHFGNGTRLTVT.

J is TRBJ2-2 and V is TRBV9; TRBD2 is a possible D gene (7 bases). V lost 3 bases to trimming and J lost 7 bases, with 13 bases between them. CDR3 size: 14 residues. CDR1 is SGDLS and CDR2 is YYNGEE in the germline V gene. CDR3 in amino acids: CASSARGPSGELFF. The CDR3 DNA is TGTGCCAGCAGCGCGCGGGGGCCGAGCGGGGAGCTGTTTTTT.

This clone was seen a single time. This chain links TRBV7-2 with TRBJ1-1, with D hard to call. V was cut by 2 bases and J by 2 bases, with 15 bases left in between. The CDR3 extends over 16 amino acids. Per germline, CDR1 SGHTA and CDR2 FQGNSA. The DNA of the CDR3 is TGTGCCAGCAGCTTAATTTCAGGCCGCTATAACACTGAAGCTTTCTTT. Protein product: CASSLISGRYNTEAFF.

The genes are TRBV25-1 and TRBJ2-1, with D possibly being TRBD1 (6 bases). Per the germline V gene, CDR1 is MGHDK and CDR2 is SYGVNS. The length of the CDR3 is 13 residues. Trimming took off 6 bases at V and 3 bases at J, with 9 bases between the two ends. The CDR3 spells CASSTDSYNEQFF. CDR3 in DNA: TGTGCCAGCAGCACGGACAGCTACAATGAGCAGTTCTTC.

This chain joins TRBV5-5 and TRBJ2-7, with 11 bases aligning to TRBD1. The J segment lost 5 bases and the V segment lost 3 bases, leaving 7 bases of the junction unmatched. The CDR3 totals 15 residues. Germline V gene lookup returns CDR1 SGHKS and CDR2 YYEKEE (reference sequence). In nucleotides, the CDR3 is TGTGCCAGCAGCTCTGGACAGGGGGCTAGGAACGAGCAGTACTTC. Residues: CASSSGQGARNEQYF. The entire variable domain, with the rest obtained from reference TRBV5-5 and TRBJ2-7, is as follows: DAGVTQSPTHLIKTRGQQVTLRCSPISGHKSVSWYQQVLGQGPQFIFQYYEKEERGRGNFPDRFSARQFPNYSSELNVNALLLGDSALYLCASSSGQGARNEQYFGPGTRLTVT.

This chain connects TRBV6-6 to TRBJ2-1, with 7 bases matching TRBD2. This CDR3 comprises 14 residues. J lost 9 bases, V lost 6 bases, and 11 bases had no gene match. From germline, CDR1 is MNHNY and CDR2 SVGAGI (reference sequence). This CDR3 is CASSPEGAGSEQFF. CDR3 nucleotide sequence: TGTGCCAGCAGCCCCGAAGGAGCGGGGAGTGAGCAGTTCTTC.

The chain joins TRBV11-3 to TRBJ2-1; 9 bases align to TRBD2. The CDR3 is 17 amino acids. CDR1 and CDR2 from the germline V gene are SGHNT and YENEEA. V shed 0 bases and J 5 bases; nucleotides not matched to a gene: 8. CDR3 in DNA: TGTGCCAGCAGCTTAGAGCGACTTGCGGGGGGGGACAATGAGCAGTTCTTC. Translation gives CASSLERLAGGDNEQFF.

The CDR3 DNA sequence: TGTGCCAGCAGCGAAACTAGCGGGGGAACCTACGAGCAGTACTTC. This encodes CASSETSGGTYEQYF. V gene TRBV11-3 combines with J gene TRBJ2-7; TRBD2 agrees at 11 bases. The CDR3 length is 15 residues. Germline V CDR1 and CDR2: SGHNT, YENEEA. With V trimmed by 5 bases and J by 2 bases, 5 bases remained unmatched.

This sequence joins TRBV7-3 and TRBJ2-3; D not resolved. The CDR3 has 13 residues. The germline CDR1 and CDR2 sequences are SGHTA and FQGTGA. V was clipped by 5 bases and J by 6 bases, with 12 bases between them. CDR3 loop: CASSLHPEDTQYF. CDR3 DNA: TGTGCCAGCAGCCTACACCCGGAGGATACGCAGTATTTT.